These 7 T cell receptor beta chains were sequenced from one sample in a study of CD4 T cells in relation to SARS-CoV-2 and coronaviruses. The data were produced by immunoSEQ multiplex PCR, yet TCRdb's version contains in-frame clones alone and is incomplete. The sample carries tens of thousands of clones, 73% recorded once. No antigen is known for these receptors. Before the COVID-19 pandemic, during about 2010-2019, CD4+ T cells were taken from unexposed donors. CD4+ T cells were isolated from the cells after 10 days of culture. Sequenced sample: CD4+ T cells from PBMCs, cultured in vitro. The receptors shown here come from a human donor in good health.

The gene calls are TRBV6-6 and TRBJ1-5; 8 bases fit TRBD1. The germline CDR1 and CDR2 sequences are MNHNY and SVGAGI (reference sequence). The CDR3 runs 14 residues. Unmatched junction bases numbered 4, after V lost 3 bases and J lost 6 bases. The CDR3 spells CASSYTDRVQPQHF. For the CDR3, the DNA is TGTGCCAGCAGTTATACGGACAGGGTTCAGCCCCAGCATTTT.

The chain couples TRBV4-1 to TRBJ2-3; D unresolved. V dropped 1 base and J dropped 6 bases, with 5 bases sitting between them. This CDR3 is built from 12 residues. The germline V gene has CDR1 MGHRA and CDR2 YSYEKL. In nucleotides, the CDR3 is TGCGCCAGCAGCCAAGGTTTCGATACGCAGTATTTT. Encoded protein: CASSQGFDTQYF.

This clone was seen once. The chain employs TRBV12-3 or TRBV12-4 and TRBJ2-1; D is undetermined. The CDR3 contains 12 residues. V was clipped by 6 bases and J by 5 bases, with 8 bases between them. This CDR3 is CASRTRDNEQFF. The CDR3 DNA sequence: TGTGCCAGCAGAACCCGGGACAATGAGCAGTTCTTC.

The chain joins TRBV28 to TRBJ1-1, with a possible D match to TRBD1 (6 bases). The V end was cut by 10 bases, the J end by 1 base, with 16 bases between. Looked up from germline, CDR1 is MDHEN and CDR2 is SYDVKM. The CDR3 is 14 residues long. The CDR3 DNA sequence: TGTGCCACCACAAGAGGGGGTTGGAACACTGAAGCTTTCTTT. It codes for CATTRGGWNTEAFF.

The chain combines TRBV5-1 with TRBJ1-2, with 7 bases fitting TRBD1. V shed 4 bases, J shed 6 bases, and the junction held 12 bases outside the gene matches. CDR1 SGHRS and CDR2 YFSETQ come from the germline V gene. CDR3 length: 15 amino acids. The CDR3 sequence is CASSLEQGPRDGYTF. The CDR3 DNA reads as TGCGCCAGCAGCCTAGAACAGGGGCCTCGTGATGGCTACACCTTC.

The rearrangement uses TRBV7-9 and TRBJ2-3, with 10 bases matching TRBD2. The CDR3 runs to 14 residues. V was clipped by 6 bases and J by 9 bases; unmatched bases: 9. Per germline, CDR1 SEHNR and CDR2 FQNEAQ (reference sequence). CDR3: CASREAGGLETQYF. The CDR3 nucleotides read TGTGCCAGCAGGGAAGCGGGAGGGCTTGAGACGCAGTATTTT.

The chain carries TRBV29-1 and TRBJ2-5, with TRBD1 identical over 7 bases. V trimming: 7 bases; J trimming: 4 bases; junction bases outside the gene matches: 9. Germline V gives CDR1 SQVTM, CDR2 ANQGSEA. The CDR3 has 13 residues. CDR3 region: CSAGNRGGETQYF. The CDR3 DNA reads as TGCAGCGCCGGGAACAGGGGTGGAGAGACCCAGTACTTC.